This T cell receptor (beta chain) is drawn from a study of CD8+ T cells in alopecia areata. Study-wide results and limits: Any link of baseline CD8+ expansion to response, resting on one nonresponder, remains uncertain. Scalp clonality and expanded CD8+ clones among the top 100 were significantly decreased by tofacitinib.

Indicated treatment: oral pan-JAK inhibitor, 5-10 mg twice daily. The study team obtained lesional scalp punch biopsies and peripheral blood from alopecia areata patients. Per germline, CDR1 GTSNPN and CDR2 SVGIG (reference sequence). The ends lost 0 bases at V and 5 bases at J; junction bases unmatched: 12. The CDR3 sequence is 16 residues long. As regards this clone: Its specificity is not known.

Following extraction, RNA underwent reverse transcription to cDNA, which served as the sequencing template. Sequencing used immunoSEQ multiplex PCR; TCRdb keeps in-frame clones, though not all of them. There are 15,000 to 20,000 clones in the sample; 50% to 60% occur only once, and 7% to 10% lies in the top ten. This TCR was recovered from a human donor with alopecia areata. The sample here was skin, taken at week 4, from a patient treated with tofacitinib. This sequence joins TRBV30 and TRBJ2-7; 8 nucleotides match TRBD1. The CDR3 bases are TGTGCCTGGAGTGTACGGTGGCAGGGGGCGAGGAACGAGCAGTACTTC. It specifies CAWSVRWQGARNEQYF.